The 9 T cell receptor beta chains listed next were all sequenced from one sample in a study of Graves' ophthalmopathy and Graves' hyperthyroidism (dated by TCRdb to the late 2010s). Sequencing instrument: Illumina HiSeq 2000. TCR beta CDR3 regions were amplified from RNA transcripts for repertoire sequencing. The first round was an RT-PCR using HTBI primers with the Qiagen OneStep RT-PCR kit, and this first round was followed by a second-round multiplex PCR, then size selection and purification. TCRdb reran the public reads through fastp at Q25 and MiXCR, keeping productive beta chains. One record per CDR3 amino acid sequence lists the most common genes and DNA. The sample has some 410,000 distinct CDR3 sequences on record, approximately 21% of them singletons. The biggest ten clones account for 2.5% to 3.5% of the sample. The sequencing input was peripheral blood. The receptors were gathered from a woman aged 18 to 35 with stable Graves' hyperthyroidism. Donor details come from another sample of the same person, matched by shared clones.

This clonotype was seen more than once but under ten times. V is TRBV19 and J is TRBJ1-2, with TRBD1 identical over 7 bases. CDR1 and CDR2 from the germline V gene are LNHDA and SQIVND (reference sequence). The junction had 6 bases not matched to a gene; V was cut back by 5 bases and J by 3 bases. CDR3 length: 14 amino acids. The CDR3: CASSEQGRDYGYTF. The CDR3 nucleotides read TGTGCCAGTAGTGAACAGGGGAGAGACTATGGCTACACCTTC.

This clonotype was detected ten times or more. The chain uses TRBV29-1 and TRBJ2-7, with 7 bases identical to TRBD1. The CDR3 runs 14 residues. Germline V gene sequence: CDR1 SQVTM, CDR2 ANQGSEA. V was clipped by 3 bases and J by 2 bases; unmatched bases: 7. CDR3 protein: CSVDGSGGTYEQYF. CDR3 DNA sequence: TGCAGCGTTGATGGGTCAGGGGGTACCTACGAGCAGTACTTC.

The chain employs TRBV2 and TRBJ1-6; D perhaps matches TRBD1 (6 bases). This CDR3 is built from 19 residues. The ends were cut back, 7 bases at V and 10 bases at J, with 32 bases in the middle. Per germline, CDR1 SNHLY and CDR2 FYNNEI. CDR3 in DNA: TGTGCCAGCAACCCGCCAGCAGAGGGGGGGGCCTTGCTTGGGTCACCCCTCCACTTT. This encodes CASNPPAEGGALLGSPLHF.

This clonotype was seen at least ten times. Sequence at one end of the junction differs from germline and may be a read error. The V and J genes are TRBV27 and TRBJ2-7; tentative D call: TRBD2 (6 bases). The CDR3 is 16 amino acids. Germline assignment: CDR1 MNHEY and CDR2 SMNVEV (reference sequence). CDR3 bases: TGTGCCAGCAGTTTTGGGAGGCCTCCACTCCACTACGAGCAGTGCTTC. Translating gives CASSFGRPPLHYEQCF.

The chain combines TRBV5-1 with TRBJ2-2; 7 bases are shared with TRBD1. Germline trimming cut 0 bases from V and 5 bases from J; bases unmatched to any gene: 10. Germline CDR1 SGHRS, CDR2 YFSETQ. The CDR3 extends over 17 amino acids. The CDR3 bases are TGCGCCAGCAGCTTGGCGTGGACAGGACGCGGGACCGGGGAGCTGTTTTTT. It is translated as CASSLAWTGRGTGELFF. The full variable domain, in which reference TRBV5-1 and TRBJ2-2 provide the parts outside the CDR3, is KAGVTQTPRYLIKTRGQQVTLSCSPISGHRSVSWYQQTPGQGLQFLFEYFSETQRNKGNFPGRFSGRQFSNSRSEMNVSTLELGDSALYLCASSLAWTGRGTGELFFGEGSRLTVL.

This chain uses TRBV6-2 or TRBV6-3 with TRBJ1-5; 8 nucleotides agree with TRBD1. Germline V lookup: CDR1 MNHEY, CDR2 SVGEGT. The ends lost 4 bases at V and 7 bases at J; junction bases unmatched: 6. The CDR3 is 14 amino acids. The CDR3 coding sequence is TGTGCCAGCAGTTTAGGTGGACAGGGACAGCCCCAGCATTTT. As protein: CASSLGGQGQPQHF.

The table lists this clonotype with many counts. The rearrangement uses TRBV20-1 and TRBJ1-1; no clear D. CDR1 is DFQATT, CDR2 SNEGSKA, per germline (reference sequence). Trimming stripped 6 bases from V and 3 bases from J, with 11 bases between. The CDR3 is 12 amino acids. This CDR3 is CSARSGDTEAFF. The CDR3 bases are TGCAGTGCAAGAAGCGGGGACACTGAAGCTTTCTTT.

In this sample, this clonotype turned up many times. The CDR3 region has the DNA TGCAGTGCTAGCGGTTGGACAGCGACTCAAGAGACCCAGTACTTC. Translation: CSASGWTATQETQYF. The V call is TRBV20-1, the J call TRBJ2-5; weak D call: TRBD1 (6 bases). The CDR3 is made up of 15 amino acids. Germline assignment: CDR1 DFQATT and CDR2 SNEGSKA (reference sequence). V was pared by 3 bases and J by 2 bases, with 16 bases between.

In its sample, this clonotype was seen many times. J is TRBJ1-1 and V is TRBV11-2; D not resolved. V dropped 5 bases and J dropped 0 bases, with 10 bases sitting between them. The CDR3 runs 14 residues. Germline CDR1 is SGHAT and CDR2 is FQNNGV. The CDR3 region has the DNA TGTGCCAGCAGCCCGTCCATAATGAACACTGAAGCTTTCTTT. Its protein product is CASSPSIMNTEAFF.